This T cell receptor (beta chain) came from a study of cytomegalovirus exposure and HLA in healthy donors. Study outcomes and limitations: Specific recognition of CMV antigens was confirmed in vitro for a few chains (all CMV-associated). Reportedly, cytomegalovirus status was diagnosed with high sensitivity and specificity.

Produced via immunoSEQ multiplex PCR; TCRdb's table is partial and in-frame only. The sample lists about 76,000 clones; over 85% were seen once. V was pared by 5 bases and J by 3 bases, with 13 bases of the junction left unmatched. The CDR3 is 16 residues long. CDR1 SGHVS and CDR2 FQNEAQ come from the germline V gene. In regard to this clone: Its specificity is not known.

The J gene is TRBJ2-7, the V gene TRBV7-8, with 7 bases aligning to TRBD1. Material for sequencing was PBMCs. This TCR was recovered from a man between 18 and 29 years old in good health and CMV-seropositive. The CDR3 spells CASSPRDRDSFYEQYF. The CDR3 DNA sequence: TGTGCCAGCAGCCCGAGGGATCGGGACAGCTTCTACGAGCAGTACTTC.